The 9 T cell receptor beta chains in this list originate from one sample, sequenced in a study of cytomegalovirus exposure and HLA in healthy donors (dated by TCRdb to between 2016 and 2019). The receptor library was made with the immunoSEQ multiplex PCR assay. For the multiplex PCR, a mixture combining 60 forward primers for TCR Vbeta segments and 13 reverse primers for TCR Jbeta segments was used. This is the immuneACCESS table as TCRdb keeps it, with only in-frame sequences that have V and J called. A part of the clones is gone; compared with another copy, unresolved V genes explain less than half, and the rest is unexplained. The sample contains over 130,000 clones, roughly 63% of them found a single time. Of the sample, 7% to 8.5% is held by the ten largest clones. The sequenced sample consisted of PBMCs. The source is a woman in her sixties or seventies in good health and CMV-seropositive.

This clone was observed once. Additional DNA sequences in this sample encode the identical CDR3. The gene calls are TRBV28 and TRBJ2-3; 8 bases agree with TRBD2. Per the germline V gene, CDR1 is MDHEN and CDR2 is SYDVKM. J lost 11 bases, V lost 7 bases, and 17 bases had no gene match. CDR3 length: 15 amino acids. CDR3 region: CASTIGGASGNLQYF. The CDR3 DNA sequence: TGTGCCAGCACTATCGGGGGGGCTAGCGGAAACTTGCAGTATTTT.

The chain joins TRBV5-6 to TRBJ2-5; 13 nucleotides agree with TRBD2. The germline V gene encodes CDR1 SGHDT and CDR2 YYEEEE. Trimming cost V 0 bases and J 3 bases; bases outside gene matches: 2. This CDR3 comprises 16 residues. The CDR3 DNA sequence: TGTGCCAGCAGCTTGGTCGGGACTAGCGGGAAAGAGACCCAGTACTTC. Amino acid sequence: CASSLVGTSGKETQYF.

The rearrangement joins TRBV29-1 to TRBJ1-4, with no clear D. Trimming removed 6 bases from V and 6 bases from J, with 11 bases in between. In germline, CDR1 is SQVTM, CDR2 ANQGSEA. The CDR3 sequence is 12 residues long. Here the CDR3 reads CSVADNDEKLFF. The CDR3 nucleotides read TGCAGCGTCGCCGACAATGATGAAAAACTGTTTTTT.

The rearrangement joins TRBV7-7 to TRBJ2-1; TRBD2 agrees at 9 bases. The CDR3 is made up of 13 amino acids. In germline, CDR1 is SSHAT, CDR2 FNYEAQ (reference sequence). Germline trimming cut 5 bases from V and 8 bases from J; bases unmatched to any gene: 4. CDR3 protein: CASSRTSDHEQFF. Written as DNA, the CDR3 is TGTGCCAGCAGCCGGACTAGCGACCATGAGCAGTTCTTC.

Only a few counts were recorded for this clone. V usage is TRBV5-5 and J usage is TRBJ2-5, with 10 bases that match TRBD1. Near its end, the DNA agrees better with TRBJ2-7, so the J call may be wrong. This CDR3 spans 14 amino acids. Germline CDR1 and CDR2: SGHKS and YYEKEE (reference sequence). The CDR3: CASSPGQGIYEQYF. The CDR3 DNA reads as TGTGCCAGCAGCCCGGGACAGGGGATATACGAGCAGTACTTC.

The chain joins TRBV5-6 to TRBJ1-3; tentative D call: TRBD1 (6 bases). The CDR3 sequence is 14 residues long. Trimming left V 6 bases short and J 4 bases short, with 14 bases between. Germline V gene data show CDR1 as SGHDT and CDR2 as YYEEEE. CDR3 protein: CASTPGGPGNTIYF. CDR3 coding DNA: TGTGCCAGCACCCCGGGGGGGCCGGGAAACACCATATATTTT.

This clone was recorded only once. The rearrangement joins TRBV5-1 to TRBJ1-2; D remains unclear. V dropped 3 bases and J dropped 6 bases, with 12 bases sitting between them. From germline, CDR1 is SGHRS and CDR2 YFSETQ. The CDR3 is 13 residues long. In DNA form, the CDR3 reads TGCGCCAGCAGCTCACTTTCCGATGATGGCTACACCTTC. Translated: CASSSLSDDGYTF.

The rearrangement uses TRBV29-1 and TRBJ2-5, with TRBD2 as a possible D gene (6 bases). This CDR3 is built from 12 residues. In germline, CDR1 is SQVTM, CDR2 ANQGSEA. V lost 7 bases to trimming and J lost 1 base, with 10 bases between them. The CDR3 loop is CSAGGVQETQYF. For the CDR3, the DNA is TGCAGCGCCGGAGGGGTCCAAGAGACCCAGTACTTC.

This clone came up once. The rearrangement joins TRBV10-2 to TRBJ1-1, with 10 positions matching TRBD1. V shed 5 bases and J 5 bases; nucleotides not matched to a gene: 11. CDR3 size: 16 residues. CDR1 is WSHSY and CDR2 is SAAADI in the germline V gene. Written as DNA, the CDR3 is TGCGCCAGCAGTAGAACCGGGAGGACAGGGGGAACTGAAGCTTTCTTT. It translates to CASSRTGRTGGTEAFF.